This T cell receptor beta chain was captured by sequencing in a study of prognosis after radiotherapy for stage I lung cancer. The study's findings and limits: Reportedly, TRBV and TRBJ gene usage varied with metastasis presence.

At both of two time points, approximately 6 milliliters of peripheral blood were drawn. This CDR3 is built from 15 residues. Trimming at V came to 6 bases and at J to 0 bases, leaving 7 bases not matched to a gene. Germline assignment: CDR1 MNHNS and CDR2 SASEGT. Genomic DNA yielded TCR beta CDR3, amplified by two-round multiplex PCR. Used in first-round PCR were primers specific to each TRBV and TRBJ gene. Universal primers primed the second round of PCR. TCRdb ran MiXCR on the multiplex PCR reads and lists one entry per CDR3 protein. The table has roughly 16,000 distinct CDR3 sequences, 31% seen once; the top ten hold about 23%. This clonotype has ten or more counts. Antigen unknown.

The clonotype was recovered from a donor over 45 with non-small cell lung cancer. The starting material was PBMCs, obtained before or after stereotactic body radiation therapy (not recorded which). The J gene is TRBJ1-2, the V gene TRBV6-1; TRBD1 agrees at 7 bases. The CDR3 is CASRLGTAANYGYTF. CDR3 bases: TGTGCCAGCAGATTGGGGACAGCAGCTAACTATGGCTACACCTTC.